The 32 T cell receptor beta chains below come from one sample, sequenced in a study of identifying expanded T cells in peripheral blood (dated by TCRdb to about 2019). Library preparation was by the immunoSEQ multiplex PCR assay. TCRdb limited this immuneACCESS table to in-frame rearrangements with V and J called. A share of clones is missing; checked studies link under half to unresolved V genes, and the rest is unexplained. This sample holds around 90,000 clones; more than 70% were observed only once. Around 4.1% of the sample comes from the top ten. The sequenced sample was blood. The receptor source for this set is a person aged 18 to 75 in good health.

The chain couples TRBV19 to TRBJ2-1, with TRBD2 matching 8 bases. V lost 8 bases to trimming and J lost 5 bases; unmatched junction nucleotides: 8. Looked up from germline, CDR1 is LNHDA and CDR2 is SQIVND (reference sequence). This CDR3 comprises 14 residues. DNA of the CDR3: TGTGCCAGTTCCCTGACTAGCGCTCACAATGAGCAGTTCTTC. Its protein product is CASSLTSAHNEQFF.

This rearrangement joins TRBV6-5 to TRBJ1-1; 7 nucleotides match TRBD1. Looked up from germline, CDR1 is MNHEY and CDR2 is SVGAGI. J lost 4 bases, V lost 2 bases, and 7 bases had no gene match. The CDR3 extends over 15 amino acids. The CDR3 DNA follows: TGTGCCAGCAGTTACAGGGGGCAGGGTAGCACTGAAGCTTTCTTT. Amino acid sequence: CASSYRGQGSTEAFF.

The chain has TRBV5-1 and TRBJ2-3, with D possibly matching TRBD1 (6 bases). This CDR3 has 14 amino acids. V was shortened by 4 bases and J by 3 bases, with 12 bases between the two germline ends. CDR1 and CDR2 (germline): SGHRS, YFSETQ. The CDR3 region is CASSQTGRTDTQYF. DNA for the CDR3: TGCGCCAGCAGCCAAACAGGGCGGACAGATACGCAGTATTTT.

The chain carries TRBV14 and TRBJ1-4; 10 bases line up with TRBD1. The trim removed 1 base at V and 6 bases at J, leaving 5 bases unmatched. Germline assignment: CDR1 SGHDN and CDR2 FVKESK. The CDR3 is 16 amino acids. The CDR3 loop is CASSQATGQGDEKLFF. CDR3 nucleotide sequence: TGTGCCAGCAGCCAAGCCACCGGACAGGGGGATGAAAAACTGTTTTTT.

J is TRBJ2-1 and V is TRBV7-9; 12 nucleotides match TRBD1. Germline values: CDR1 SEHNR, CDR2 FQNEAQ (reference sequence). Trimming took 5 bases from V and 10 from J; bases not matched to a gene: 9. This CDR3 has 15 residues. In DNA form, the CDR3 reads TGTGCCAGCAGCCACCGGGACAGGGGGCCAGAGGAGCAGTTCTTC. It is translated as CASSHRDRGPEEQFF.

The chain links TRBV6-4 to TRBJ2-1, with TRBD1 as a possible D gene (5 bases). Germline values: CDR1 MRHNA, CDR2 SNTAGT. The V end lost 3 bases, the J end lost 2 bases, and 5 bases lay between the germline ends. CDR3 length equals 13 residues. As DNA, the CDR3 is TGTGCCAGCAGTGAAGGGGCCTACAATGAGCAGTTCTTC. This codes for CASSEGAYNEQFF.

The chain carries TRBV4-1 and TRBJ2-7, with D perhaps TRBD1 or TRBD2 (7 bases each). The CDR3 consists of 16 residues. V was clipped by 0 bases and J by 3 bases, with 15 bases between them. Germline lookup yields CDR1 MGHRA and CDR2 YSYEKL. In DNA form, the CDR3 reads TGCGCCAGCAGCCAAGAGGCAGGGGGGGGCCGCTACGAGCAGTACTTC. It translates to CASSQEAGGGRYEQYF.

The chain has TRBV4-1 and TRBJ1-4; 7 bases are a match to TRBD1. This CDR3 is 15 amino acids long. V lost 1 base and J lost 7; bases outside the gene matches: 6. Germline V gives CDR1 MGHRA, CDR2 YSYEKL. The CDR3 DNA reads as TGCGCCAGCAGCCAAGGCAGGGGGGGAGGTGAAAAACTGTTTTTT. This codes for CASSQGRGGGEKLFF.

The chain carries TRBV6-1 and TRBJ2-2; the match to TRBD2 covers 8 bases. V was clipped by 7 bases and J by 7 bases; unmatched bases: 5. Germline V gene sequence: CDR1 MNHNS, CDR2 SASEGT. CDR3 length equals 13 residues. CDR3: CASKLAASGELFF. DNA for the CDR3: TGTGCCAGCAAACTAGCGGCGAGCGGGGAGCTGTTTTTT.

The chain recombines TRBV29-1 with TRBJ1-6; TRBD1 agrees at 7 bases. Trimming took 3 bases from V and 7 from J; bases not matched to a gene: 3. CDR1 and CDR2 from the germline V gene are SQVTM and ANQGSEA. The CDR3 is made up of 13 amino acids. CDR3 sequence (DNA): TGCAGCGTTGATCAGGGGGGCAATTCACCCCTCCACTTT. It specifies CSVDQGGNSPLHF.

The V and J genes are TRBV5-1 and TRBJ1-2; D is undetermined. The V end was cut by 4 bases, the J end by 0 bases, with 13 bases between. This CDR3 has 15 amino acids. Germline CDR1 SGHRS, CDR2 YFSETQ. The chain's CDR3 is CASSPVTVANYGYTF. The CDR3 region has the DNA TGCGCCAGCAGCCCTGTGACCGTGGCTAACTATGGCTACACCTTC.

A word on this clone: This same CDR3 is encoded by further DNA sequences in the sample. The CDR3 nucleotides are TGTGCCAGCACTCGACGGGGGGGGCCGGGTGGCTACACCTTC. Encoded protein: CASTRRGGPGGYTF. The chain uses TRBV6-4 and TRBJ1-2, with a weak D call TRBD1 (6 bases). Germline CDR1 reads MRHNA; CDR2 reads SNTAGT. Trimming removed 7 bases at V and 7 bases at J, with 19 bases between. This CDR3 comprises 14 residues.

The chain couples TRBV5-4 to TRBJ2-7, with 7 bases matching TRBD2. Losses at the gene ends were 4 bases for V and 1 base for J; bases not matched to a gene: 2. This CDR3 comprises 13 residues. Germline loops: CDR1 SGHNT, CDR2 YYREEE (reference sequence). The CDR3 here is CASSARGSYEQYF. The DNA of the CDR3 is TGTGCCAGCAGCGCGCGGGGGTCCTACGAGCAGTACTTC. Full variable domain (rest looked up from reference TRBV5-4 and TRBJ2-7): ETGVTQSPTHLIKTRGQQVTLRCSSQSGHNTVSWYQQALGQGPQFIFQYYREEENGRGNFPPRFSGLQFPNYSSELNVNALELDDSALYLCASSARGSYEQYFGPGTRLTVT.

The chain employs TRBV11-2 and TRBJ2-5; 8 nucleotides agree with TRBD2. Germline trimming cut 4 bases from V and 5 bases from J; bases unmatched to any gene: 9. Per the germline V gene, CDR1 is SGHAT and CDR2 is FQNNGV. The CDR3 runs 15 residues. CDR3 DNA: TGTGCCAGCAGCTCAACCGGGGGGGCGGGCGAGACCCAGTACTTC. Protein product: CASSSTGGAGETQYF.

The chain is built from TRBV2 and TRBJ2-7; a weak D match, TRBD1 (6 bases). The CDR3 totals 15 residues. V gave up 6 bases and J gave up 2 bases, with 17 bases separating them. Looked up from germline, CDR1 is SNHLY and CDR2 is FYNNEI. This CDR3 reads CASSSLGTSTYEQYF. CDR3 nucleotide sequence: TGTGCCAGCAGCAGTCTCGGGACAAGTACCTACGAGCAGTACTTC.

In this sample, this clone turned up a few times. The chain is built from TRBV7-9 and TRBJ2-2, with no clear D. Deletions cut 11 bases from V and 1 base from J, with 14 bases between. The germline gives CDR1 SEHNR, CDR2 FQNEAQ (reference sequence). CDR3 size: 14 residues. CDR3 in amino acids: CAGSEAKNTGELFF. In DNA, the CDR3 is TGTGCCGGTTCCGAGGCGAAGAACACCGGGGAGCTGTTTTTT.

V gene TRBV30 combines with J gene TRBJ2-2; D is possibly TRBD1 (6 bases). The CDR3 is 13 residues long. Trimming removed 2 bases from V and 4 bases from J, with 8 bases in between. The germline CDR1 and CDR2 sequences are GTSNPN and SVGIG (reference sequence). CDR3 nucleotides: TGTGCCTGGAGTTGGGACACCACCGGGGAGCTGTTTTTT. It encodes CAWSWDTTGELFF.

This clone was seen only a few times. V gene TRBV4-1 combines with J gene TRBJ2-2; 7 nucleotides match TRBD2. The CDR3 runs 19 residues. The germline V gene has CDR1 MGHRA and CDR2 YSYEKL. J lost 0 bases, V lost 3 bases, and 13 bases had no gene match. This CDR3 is CASSQSKGELAANTGELFF. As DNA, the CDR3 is TGCGCCAGCAGCCAGTCCAAAGGGGAGCTAGCGGCGAACACCGGGGAGCTGTTTTTT.

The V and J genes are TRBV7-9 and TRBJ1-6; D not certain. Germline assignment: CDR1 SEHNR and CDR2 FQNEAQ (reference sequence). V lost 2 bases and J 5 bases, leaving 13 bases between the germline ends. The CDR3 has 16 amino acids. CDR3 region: CASSLIRTMDNSPLHF. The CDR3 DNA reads TGTGCCAGCAGCTTAATTCGAACAATGGATAATTCACCCCTCCACTTT.

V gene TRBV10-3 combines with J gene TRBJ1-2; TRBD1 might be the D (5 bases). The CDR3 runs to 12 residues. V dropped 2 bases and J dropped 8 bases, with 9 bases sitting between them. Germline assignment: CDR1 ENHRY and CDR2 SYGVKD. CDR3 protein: CAISEGDDGYTF. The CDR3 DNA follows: TGTGCCATCAGTGAGGGGGACGACGGCTACACCTTC.

CDR3 DNA sequence: TGTGCCAGCAGTTCGATCGTGACAGAACACAATGAGCAGTTCTTC. Residues: CASSSIVTEHNEQFF. The rearrangement uses TRBV6-1 and TRBJ2-1; D perhaps matches TRBD1 (5 bases). V lost 5 bases to trimming and J lost 5 bases, with 16 bases between them. CDR3 size: 15 residues. The germline V gene has CDR1 MNHNS and CDR2 SASEGT.

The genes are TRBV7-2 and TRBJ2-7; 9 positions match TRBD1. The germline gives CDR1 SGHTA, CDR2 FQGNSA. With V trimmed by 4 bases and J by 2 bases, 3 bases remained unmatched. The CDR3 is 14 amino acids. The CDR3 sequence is CASSYRQGAYEQYF. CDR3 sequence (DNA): TGTGCCAGCAGCTACAGACAGGGGGCCTACGAGCAGTACTTC. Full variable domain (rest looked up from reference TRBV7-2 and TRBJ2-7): GAGVSQSPSNKVTEKGKDVELRCDPISGHTALYWYRQSLGQGLEFLIYFQGNSAPDKSGLPSDRFSAERTGGSVSTLTIQRTQQEDSAVYLCASSYRQGAYEQYFGPGTRLTVT.

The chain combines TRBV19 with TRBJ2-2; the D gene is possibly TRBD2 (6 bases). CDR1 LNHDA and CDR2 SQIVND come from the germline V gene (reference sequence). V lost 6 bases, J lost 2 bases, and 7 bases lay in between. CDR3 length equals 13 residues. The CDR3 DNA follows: TGTGCCAGTAGGCGGGATAACACCGGGGAGCTGTTTTTT. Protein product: CASRRDNTGELFF. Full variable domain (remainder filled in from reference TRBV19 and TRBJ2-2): DGGITQSPKYLFRKEGQNVTLSCEQNLNHDAMYWYRQDPGQGLRLIYYSQIVNDFQKGDIAEGYSVSREKKESFPLTVTSAQKNPTAFYLCASRRDNTGELFFGEGSRLTVL.

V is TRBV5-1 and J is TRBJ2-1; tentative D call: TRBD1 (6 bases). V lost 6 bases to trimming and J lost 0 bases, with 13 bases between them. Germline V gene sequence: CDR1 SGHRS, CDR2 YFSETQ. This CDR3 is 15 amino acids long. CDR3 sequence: CASTFQGSSYNEQFF. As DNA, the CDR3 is TGCGCCAGCACCTTCCAGGGGAGCTCCTACAATGAGCAGTTCTTC.

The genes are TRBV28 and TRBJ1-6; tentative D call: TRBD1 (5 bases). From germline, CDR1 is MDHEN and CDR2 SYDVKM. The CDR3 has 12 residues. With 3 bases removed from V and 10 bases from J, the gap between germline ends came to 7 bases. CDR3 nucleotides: TGTGCCAGCAGTTTGACAGTCTCACCCCTCCACTTT. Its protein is CASSLTVSPLHF.

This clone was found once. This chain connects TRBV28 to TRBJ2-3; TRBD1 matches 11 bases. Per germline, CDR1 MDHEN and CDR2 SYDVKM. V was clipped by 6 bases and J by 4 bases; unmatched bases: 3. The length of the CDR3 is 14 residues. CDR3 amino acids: CASRWTGGADTQYF. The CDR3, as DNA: TGTGCCAGCAGGTGGACAGGGGGCGCAGATACGCAGTATTTT.

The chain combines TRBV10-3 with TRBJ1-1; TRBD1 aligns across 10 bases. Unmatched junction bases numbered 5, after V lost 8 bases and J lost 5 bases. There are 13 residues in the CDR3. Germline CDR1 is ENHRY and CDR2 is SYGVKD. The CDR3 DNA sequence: TGTGCCATCGGGACAGGGGCAGAAACTGAAGCTTTCTTT. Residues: CAIGTGAETEAFF.

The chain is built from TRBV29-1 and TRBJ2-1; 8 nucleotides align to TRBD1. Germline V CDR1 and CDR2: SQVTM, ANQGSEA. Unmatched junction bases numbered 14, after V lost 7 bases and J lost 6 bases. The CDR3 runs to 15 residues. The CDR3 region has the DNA TGCAGCGCGATTTCCACCGGGACAGGCTTCAATGAGCAGTTCTTC. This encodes CSAISTGTGFNEQFF.

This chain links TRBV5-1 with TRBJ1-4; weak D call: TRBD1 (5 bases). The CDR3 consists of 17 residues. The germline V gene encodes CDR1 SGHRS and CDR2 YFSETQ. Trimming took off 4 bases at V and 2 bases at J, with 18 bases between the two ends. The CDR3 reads CASSGTFLGATNEKLFF. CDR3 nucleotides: TGCGCCAGCAGCGGGACTTTTTTGGGTGCGACTAATGAAAAACTGTTTTTT.

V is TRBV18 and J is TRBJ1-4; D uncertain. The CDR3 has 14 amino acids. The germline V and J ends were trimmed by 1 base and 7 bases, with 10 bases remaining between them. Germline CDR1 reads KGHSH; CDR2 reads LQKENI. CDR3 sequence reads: CASSPQSVGEKLFF. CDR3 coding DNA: TGTGCCAGCTCACCACAATCGGTCGGTGAAAAACTGTTTTTT. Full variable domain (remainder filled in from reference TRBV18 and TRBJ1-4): NAGVMQNPRHLVRRRGQEARLRCSPMKGHSHVYWYRQLPEEGLKFMVYLQKENIIDESGMPKERFSAEFPKEGPSILRIQQVVRGDSAAYFCASSPQSVGEKLFFGSGTQLSVL.

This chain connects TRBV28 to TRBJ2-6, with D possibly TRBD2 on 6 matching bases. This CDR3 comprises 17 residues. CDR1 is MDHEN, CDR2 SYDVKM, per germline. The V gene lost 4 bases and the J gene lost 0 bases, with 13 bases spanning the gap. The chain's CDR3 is CASSSRDSLSGANVLTF. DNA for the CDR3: TGTGCCAGCAGTTCCCGGGACTCTCTCTCTGGGGCCAACGTCCTGACTTTC.

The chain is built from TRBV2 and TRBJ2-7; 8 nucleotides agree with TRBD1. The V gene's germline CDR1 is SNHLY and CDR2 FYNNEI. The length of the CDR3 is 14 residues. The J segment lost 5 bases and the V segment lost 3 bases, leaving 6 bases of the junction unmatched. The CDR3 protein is CASSDGTGGNEQYF. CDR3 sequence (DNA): TGTGCCAGCAGTGATGGGACAGGAGGCAACGAGCAGTACTTC.